The 21 T cell receptor beta chains below all came from one sample that was sequenced in a study of shared clonotypes between healthy human individuals. Some clones are missing from TCRdb's copy, which holds only in-frame ones; the method was immunoSEQ multiplex PCR. Among about half a million clones, roughly 83% were seen once, and the ten largest hold around 14%. The source material was PBMCs. The receptors originated from a woman between 40 and 50 years old in good health. Some clones in this sample may be carry-over from other donors' samples.

The chain recombines TRBV27 with TRBJ1-1, with unresolved D. The CDR3 spans 16 residues. Trimming pared 3 bases from V and 2 bases from J, leaving 16 bases between. Germline-derived CDR1 and CDR2 are MNHEY and SMNVEV (reference sequence). The CDR3 protein is CASSLSSYRPNTEAFF. CDR3 nucleotide sequence: TGTGCCAGCAGTTTGTCCTCGTATCGCCCTAACACTGAAGCTTTCTTT.

This rearrangement joins TRBV30 to TRBJ1-1; no reliable D call. Germline CDR1 reads GTSNPN; CDR2 reads SVGIG (reference sequence). V lost 0 bases to trimming and J lost 6 bases, with 17 bases between them. The CDR3 consists of 15 residues. The CDR3: CAWSVKLGWEAEAFF. The CDR3 nucleotides read TGTGCCTGGAGTGTAAAGTTAGGTTGGGAGGCTGAAGCTTTCTTT.

This clone appeared many times. This sequence joins TRBV27 and TRBJ2-1; 13 bases map to TRBD2. Germline V CDR1 and CDR2: MNHEY, SMNVEV (reference sequence). V was pared by 8 bases and J by 14 bases, with 9 bases of the junction left unmatched. The length of the CDR3 is 13 residues. This CDR3 reads CASGELAGGKEFF. CDR3 nucleotides: TGTGCCAGCGGCGAACTAGCGGGAGGGAAGGAGTTCTTC.

V usage is TRBV5-5 and J usage is TRBJ2-7; D remains ambiguous. V was cut by 0 bases and J by 0 bases, with 4 bases left in between. The CDR3 has 13 amino acids. CDR1 is SGHKS and CDR2 is YYEKEE in the germline V gene (reference sequence). For the CDR3, the DNA is TGTGCCAGCAGCTTGGCCTACTCCTACGAGCAGTACTTC. This translates into CASSLAYSYEQYF.

This clone was counted a single time. Other DNA sequences within the sample encode an identical CDR3. The chain uses TRBV18 and TRBJ2-3, with D perhaps matching TRBD1 (6 bases). Trimming took off 6 bases at V and 4 bases at J, with 11 bases between the two ends. Per the germline V gene, CDR1 is KGHSH and CDR2 is LQKENI. This CDR3 comprises 13 residues. DNA for the CDR3: TGTGCCAGCTCGCTACAGGGTCCAGATACGCAGTATTTT. Translation: CASSLQGPDTQYF.

This clone has just a few counts. This rearrangement joins TRBV2 to TRBJ1-1; no clear D gene. This CDR3 contains 9 residues. Trimming stripped 8 bases from V and 7 bases from J, with 5 bases between. From germline, CDR1 is SNHLY and CDR2 FYNNEI. This CDR3 reads CASGVEAFF. The CDR3 coding sequence is TGTGCCAGCGGGGTTGAAGCTTTCTTT.

CDR3 DNA sequence: TGCAGCTCGGGCCAGGGGGACACTGAAGCTTTCTTT. Translating gives CSSGQGDTEAFF. The chain joins TRBV29-1 to TRBJ1-1, with 7 nucleotides matching TRBD1. The CDR3 extends over 12 amino acids. Losses at the gene ends were 8 bases for V and 3 bases for J; bases not matched to a gene: 6. CDR1 is SQVTM and CDR2 is ANQGSEA in the germline V gene.

This chain joins TRBV7-3 and TRBJ2-7, with D tentatively TRBD2 (5 bases). The germline V gene encodes CDR1 SGHTA and CDR2 FQGTGA. The length of the CDR3 is 14 residues. Trimming removed 6 bases at V and 1 base at J, with 13 bases between. CDR3 coding DNA: TGTGCCAGCAGTCGCGAGGGCTCATCCTACGAGCAGTACTTC. Translation gives CASSREGSSYEQYF. The entire variable domain, with the rest obtained from reference TRBV7-3 and TRBJ2-7, is as follows: GAGVSQTPSNKVTEKGKYVELRCDPISGHTALYWYRQSLGQGPEFLIYFQGTGAADDSGLPNDRFFAVRPEGSVSTLKIQRTERGDSAVYLCASSREGSSYEQYFGPGTRLTVT.

Note on this clone: The sample contains more than one DNA sequence encoding this CDR3. V and J are TRBV18 and TRBJ2-1; 12 bases fit TRBD2. Germline CDR1 reads KGHSH; CDR2 reads LQKENI. This CDR3 has 17 residues. V was clipped by 3 bases and J by 4 bases; unmatched bases: 7. This CDR3 is CASSPRGTSGSYNEQFF. CDR3 DNA sequence: TGTGCCAGCTCACCGCGGGGGACTAGCGGGTCATACAATGAGCAGTTCTTC. The whole variable domain, remainder taken from reference TRBV18 and TRBJ2-1, is NAGVMQNPRHLVRRRGQEARLRCSPMKGHSHVYWYRQLPEEGLKFMVYLQKENIIDESGMPKERFSAEFPKEGPSILRIQQVVRGDSAAYFCASSPRGTSGSYNEQFFGPGTRLTVL.

The rearrangement uses TRBV6-5 and TRBJ2-1, with D possibly matching TRBD2 (6 bases). With 7 bases removed from V and 5 bases from J, the gap between germline ends came to 12 bases. This CDR3 contains 13 residues. Germline lookup yields CDR1 MNHEY and CDR2 SVGAGI. Here the CDR3 reads CASTRDFNNEQFF. The CDR3 DNA reads as TGTGCCAGCACCCGGGACTTTAACAATGAGCAGTTCTTC.

Concerning this clone itself: With only one base between it and a far larger clone, this is likely a read error. This CDR3 is also generated by other DNA sequences in the sample. CDR3 DNA sequence: TGTGCCAGCAGTGAGGCAGGTTATTCCTACGAGCAGTACTTT. This sequence encodes CASSEAGYSYEQYF. The V call is TRBV2, the J call TRBJ2-7; D gene ambiguous. From germline, CDR1 is SNHLY and CDR2 FYNNEI. The CDR3 extends over 14 amino acids.

Regarding this clone: A read error may be the cause here, since a much bigger clone is one base away. V and J are TRBV30 and TRBJ2-7; maybe TRBD2 (5 bases). CDR1 is GTSNPN and CDR2 is SVGIG in the germline V gene (reference sequence). Trimming removed 7 bases from V and 3 bases from J, with 13 bases in between. This CDR3 has 12 amino acids. DNA for the CDR3: TGTGCCTCCGGGATAGACTACTACGAGCAGTACTTC. It translates to CASGIDYYEQYF. Full variable domain (rest looked up from reference TRBV30 and TRBJ2-7): SQTIHQWPATLVQPVGSPLSLECTVEGTSNPNLYWYRQAAGRGLQLLFYSVGIGQISSEVPQNLSASRPQDRQFILSSKKLLLSDSGFYLCASGIDYYEQYFGPGTRLTVT.

In this sample, this clone turned up many times. The same CDR3 is also encoded by other DNA sequences in this sample. The V call is TRBV5-4, the J call TRBJ1-2, with D maybe TRBD1 (5 bases). The CDR3 runs to 14 residues. Trimming removed 2 bases at V and 5 bases at J, with 13 bases between. The germline V gene has CDR1 SGHNT and CDR2 YYREEE (reference sequence). CDR3 DNA: TGTGCCAGCAGCTTTTTACAGGAGGAATATGGCTACACCTTC. The encoded protein is CASSFLQEEYGYTF. The variable domain in full, completed from reference TRBV5-4 and TRBJ1-2, reads ETGVTQSPTHLIKTRGQQVTLRCSSQSGHNTVSWYQQALGQGPQFIFQYYREEENGRGNFPPRFSGLQFPNYSSELNVNALELDDSALYLCASSFLQEEYGYTFGSGTRLTVV.

As concerns this clone: A much larger clone differs by one base, so this may be a read error. Other DNA sequences in the sample encode the same CDR3. The gene calls are TRBV5-4 and TRBJ2-7; D is unclear. V lost 2 bases and J lost 0, with 6 bases in between. The CDR3 has 13 amino acids. Germline CDR1 reads SGHNT; CDR2 reads YYREEE (reference sequence). The CDR3 loop reads CASSLGNSYEQYF. The CDR3 bases are TGTGCCAGCAGCTTAGGCAACTCCTACGAGCAGTACTTC. Full variable domain (remainder filled in from reference TRBV5-4 and TRBJ2-7): ETGVTQSPTHLIKTRGQQVTLRCSSQSGHNTVSWYQQALGQGPQFIFQYYREEENGRGNFPPRFSGLQFPNYSSELNVNALELDDSALYLCASSLGNSYEQYFGPGTRLTVT.

This sequence joins TRBV6-5 and TRBJ2-3; 7 bases align to TRBD2. V was pared by 2 bases and J by 2 bases, with 4 bases of the junction left unmatched. The germline CDR1 and CDR2 sequences are MNHEY and SVGAGI. CDR3 length equals 15 residues. The CDR3 sequence is CASSYGAGDTDTQYF. The CDR3 region has the DNA TGTGCCAGCAGTTACGGTGCGGGAGACACAGATACGCAGTATTTT.

The gene calls are TRBV7-7 and TRBJ2-2, with D possibly TRBD2 on 6 matching bases. Germline CDR1 SSHAT, CDR2 FNYEAQ (reference sequence). This CDR3 contains 14 residues. The V end was cut by 2 bases, the J end by 7 bases, with 11 bases between. DNA for the CDR3: TGTGCCAGCAGCTTACAGGGAGCGGGCGGGGAGCTGTTTTTT. Translation gives CASSLQGAGGELFF.

The chain carries TRBV4-1 and TRBJ2-1, with 13 bases that match TRBD2. V dropped 4 bases and J dropped 6; count of bases not matched to a gene: 9. Germline values: CDR1 MGHRA, CDR2 YSYEKL. The CDR3 loop spans 17 amino acids. CDR3 residues: CASSPSPTSGRGNEQFF. CDR3 nucleotides: TGCGCCAGCAGCCCAAGCCCTACTAGCGGGAGGGGCAATGAGCAGTTCTTC.

This sequence joins TRBV6-4 and TRBJ2-7; D gene unclear. The V end lost 6 bases, the J end lost 4 bases, and 10 bases lay between the germline ends. Germline V lookup: CDR1 MRHNA, CDR2 SNTAGT. The CDR3 covers 12 residues. This chain's CDR3 is CASRSPSYEQYF. The CDR3 DNA reads as TGTGCCAGCAGGTCCCCCTCGTACGAGCAGTACTTC.

This clone was recorded at least ten times. This rearrangement joins TRBV9 to TRBJ2-7; 14 nucleotides align to TRBD2. V was pared by 3 bases and J by 6 bases, with 8 bases of the junction left unmatched. The germline CDR1 and CDR2 sequences are SGDLS and YYNGEE. CDR3 length equals 16 residues. The CDR3, as DNA: TGTGCCAGCAGCGAGGGGGGGACTAGCGGGAGCCGCGAGCAGTACTTC. This codes for CASSEGGTSGSREQYF.

The chain couples TRBV11-2 to TRBJ2-2; the D gene is possibly TRBD1 (6 bases). The germline V gene encodes CDR1 SGHAT and CDR2 FQNNGV. Trimming took off 4 bases at V and 2 bases at J, with 17 bases between the two ends. CDR3 length: 17 amino acids. CDR3 nucleotides: TGTGCCAGCAGCTCGGGACAACCTATTAGAAACACCGGGGAGCTGTTTTTT. Encoded protein: CASSSGQPIRNTGELFF.

The chain uses TRBV11-2 and TRBJ2-6, with D uncertain. Trimming removed 5 bases from V and 1 base from J, with 21 bases in between. The CDR3 consists of 19 residues. Germline V gene sequence: CDR1 SGHAT, CDR2 FQNNGV. The CDR3: CASSGWLETRRSGANVLTF. In nucleotides, the CDR3 is TGTGCCAGCAGCGGGTGGTTAGAGACCCGAAGGTCTGGGGCCAACGTCCTGACTTTC.